This entry concerns a single T cell receptor (beta chain). The data originate from a study of regulatory T cells in long-lasting Graves disease. The sample's time point: newly diagnosed GD, antithyroid drugs for less than 3 months. Generation of the TCR library employed RNA extracted from PBMCs. The CDR3 totals 16 residues. V was cut by 1 base and J by 3 bases, with 14 bases left in between. The germline V gene has CDR1 LGHNA and CDR2 YNFKEQ. CDR3 regions were amplified by Arm-PCR using iRepertoire HTBI primers to build TCR beta libraries. From the multiplex PCR reads, TCRdb called clonotypes with MiXCR, one entry per CDR3 protein. Here the sample spans 400,000 to 550,000 distinct CDR3 sequences, 15% being singletons. This same sample was also taken into another study, of T cells in Graves' hyperthyroidism and ophthalmopathy.

This TCR came from a woman aged 25 to 39 with Graves disease. This chain uses TRBV4-2 with TRBJ2-3, with a possible D match to TRBD2 (6 bases). The starting material was peripheral blood mononuclear cells (PBMCs), obtained at new diagnosis, from a patient treated with antithyroid drugs. The chain's CDR3 is CASSQGHGSGTDTQYF. CDR3 bases: TGTGCCAGCAGCCAAGGTCACGGGAGTGGGACAGATACGCAGTATTTT.